Following are 7 T cell receptor beta chains from one sample sequenced in a study of T cell clonotyping in hematopoietic cell transplantation. This table comes from immunoSEQ multiplex PCR, and its TCRdb copy is limited to in-frame clones, with some not included. The sample records roughly 15,000 clones, 94% being singletons. Sequenced here: PBMCs, sampled 30 days after allogeneic stem cell transplant. Receptor source: a male patient between 60 and 69 years old who had an allogeneic stem cell transplant from an unrelated donor, so the T cells may come from the graft donor. Some clones in this sample may be carry-over from other donors' samples.

This clone was observed once. The genes are TRBV5-1 and TRBJ1-6, with D maybe TRBD1 (6 bases). Between the trimmed V and J ends, which lost 0 bases and 9 bases, there was a span of 10 bases. CDR1 and CDR2 from the germline V gene are SGHRS and YFSETQ. This CDR3 has 14 residues. CDR3 in amino acids: CASSLDRAVSPLHF. The DNA for the CDR3 is TGCGCCAGCAGCTTGGACAGGGCTGTTTCACCCCTCCACTTT. The full variable domain, rest sourced from reference TRBV5-1 and TRBJ1-6, is KAGVTQTPRYLIKTRGQQVTLSCSPISGHRSVSWYQQTPGQGLQFLFEYFSETQRNKGNFPGRFSGRQFSNSRSEMNVSTLELGDSALYLCASSLDRAVSPLHFGNGTRLTVT.

The J gene is TRBJ1-1, the V gene TRBV28; TRBD1 agrees at 9 bases. Trimming at V came to 5 bases and at J to 0 bases, leaving 1 base not matched to a gene. Germline assignment: CDR1 MDHEN and CDR2 SYDVKM. The CDR3 runs 14 residues. The CDR3 DNA sequence: TGTGCCAGCAGTGGGACAGGGATGAACACTGAAGCTTTCTTT. Its translation: CASSGTGMNTEAFF.

The J gene is TRBJ2-7, the V gene TRBV7-9; D remains ambiguous. Germline V gene data show CDR1 as SEHNR and CDR2 as FQNEAQ (reference sequence). The V end was cut by 1 base, the J end by 2 bases, with 24 bases between. There are 19 residues in the CDR3. CDR3 protein: CASSLVEKSGTPNPYEQYF. CDR3 nucleotide sequence: TGTGCCAGCAGCTTAGTTGAAAAGTCGGGTACACCCAATCCCTACGAGCAGTACTTC.

The chain couples TRBV4-2 to TRBJ2-1; 10 bases fit TRBD2. Looked up from germline, CDR1 is LGHNA and CDR2 is YNFKEQ. The V gene end was trimmed by 0 bases and the J gene end by 5 bases; junction bases not matched to a gene: 1. This CDR3 comprises 15 residues. CDR3 coding DNA: TGTGCCAGCAGCCAAGAACTAGCGGGGAACAATGAGCAGTTCTTC. Protein: CASSQELAGNNEQFF.

This sequence joins TRBV2 and TRBJ2-7; a possible D gene is TRBD1 (6 bases). Trimming took off 4 bases at V and 5 bases at J, with 15 bases between the two ends. The CDR3 totals 14 residues. The germline gives CDR1 SNHLY, CDR2 FYNNEI. The CDR3 protein is CASSGNRDVHEQYF. The CDR3 region has the DNA TGTGCCAGCAGTGGGAACAGGGATGTCCACGAGCAGTACTTC.

This chain links TRBV27 with TRBJ1-3; no clear D. Germline loops: CDR1 MNHEY, CDR2 SMNVEV (reference sequence). Trimming cost V 5 bases and J 0 bases, with 5 bases left between them. The CDR3 consists of 13 residues. The CDR3 DNA is TGTGCCAGCAGTAAAGGCTCTGGAAACACCATATATTTT. The encoded protein is CASSKGSGNTIYF.

The V and J genes are TRBV2 and TRBJ2-3; 16 nucleotides match TRBD2. Germline V gives CDR1 SNHLY, CDR2 FYNNEI. The CDR3 covers 19 residues. With V trimmed by 3 bases and J by 0 bases, 6 bases remained unmatched. The DNA for the CDR3 is TGTGCCAGCAGTGAGCCGGGACTAGCGGGGGGGCTAAGCACAGATACGCAGTATTTT. Translated, it gives CASSEPGLAGGLSTDTQYF.